These 14 T cell receptor beta chains share one sample of origin, sequenced in a study of tissue T cells after allogeneic stem cell transplantation. Regarding time point: mouse harvest day 14 after allogeneic transplant. The graft held 10^6 splenic CD5+ T cells and 10^7 T-cell-depleted bone marrow cells. This table comes from immunoSEQ multiplex PCR, and its TCRdb copy is limited to in-frame clones, with some not included. This table holds over 2,500 clones, about 50% found once. The sample was gut tissue. The receptors shown here come from a female BALB/c mouse given C57BL/6 T cells with graft-versus-host disease after an allogeneic hematopoietic cell transplant.

This clone is large within its sample. Gene labels here are mouse ones. The observed sequence ends 1 residue before the CDR3 terminus, with the missing tail filled in from the germline J gene. V usage is TRBV4 and J usage is TRBJ2-3; 8 bases are shared with TRBD2. CDR1 LGHDT and CDR2 YNNKQL come from the germline V gene (reference sequence). With V trimmed by 5 bases and J by 1 base, 5 bases remained unmatched. This CDR3 comprises 15 residues. Partial CDR3 DNA: TGTGCCAGCAGCCCCGGCTGGGGGGGTGCAGAAACGCTGTAT. Translation: CASSPGWGGAETLY. In full, the CDR3 is CASSPGWGGAETLYF.

Within the sample, this clone is large (0.1 to 1%). Germline and genes: mouse. The sequence runs out 1 residue before the end of the CDR3; the remainder is reconstructed from the germline J gene. This rearrangement joins TRBV4 to TRBJ1-3; D gene unclear. Germline CDR1 is LGHDT and CDR2 is YNNKQL (reference sequence). The CDR3 is made up of 11 amino acids. V was clipped by 4 bases and J by 6 bases, with 4 bases between them. The CDR3 DNA, read in part, is TGTGCCAGCAGCTGGGAAAATACGCTCTAT. Its protein is CASSWENTLY. The CDR3 in full is CASSWENTLYF.

A single count supports this clone. Genes and germline come from the mouse. The read ends 1 residue early relative to the CDR3; the germline J gene fills the gap. The chain is built from TRBV3 and TRBJ1-3; no definite D call. Germline V gene data show CDR1 as SNHLY and CDR2 as FYNGKV (reference sequence). This CDR3 has 14 amino acids. Trimming removed 1 base from V and 0 bases from J, with 4 bases in between. The chain's CDR3 is CASSLEDSGNTLYF. Partial CDR3 DNA: TGTGCCAGCAGCTTAGAAGATTCTGGAAATACGCTCTAT. Combining the CDR3 with reference TRBV3 and TRBJ1-3 gives the whole variable domain GPKVLQIPSHQIIDMGQMVTLNCDPVSNHLYFYWYKQILGQQMEFLVNFYNGKVMEKSKLFKDQFSVERPDGSYFTLKIQPTALEDSAVYFCASSLEDSGNTLYFGEGSRLIVV.

As to this clone: Gene names refer to mouse genes. Sequencing ends 1 residue short of the CDR3 end; the germline J gene provides the rest. The chain is built from TRBV12-1 and TRBJ1-4; D is possibly TRBD1 (6 bases). V lost 2 bases to trimming and J lost 4 bases, with 13 bases between them. CDR1 is SGHSN, CDR2 HYEKVE, per germline. The CDR3 sequence is 15 residues long. Partial CDR3 DNA: TGTGCCAGCTCTCCCGGGGGGGGCTTCAACGAAAGATTATTT. It is translated as CASSPGGGFNERLF. The whole CDR3 sequence is CASSPGGGFNERLFF.

This clone occurred a few times. Gene names are the mouse ones. The sequenced CDR3 bases are TGTGCCAGCGGTGCGGGGATTGCAGAAACGCTGTAT. It codes for CASGAGIAETLY. The whole CDR3 region reads CASGAGIAETLYF. The chain combines TRBV13-2 with TRBJ2-3, with D unresolved. The read halts 1 residue ahead of the CDR3 end, with the missing end drawn from the germline J gene. The CDR3 covers 13 residues. Trimming pared 3 bases from V and 2 bases from J, leaving 7 bases between. The germline gives CDR1 NNHNN, CDR2 SYGAGS (reference sequence).

The table lists this clone with a few counts. Gene names follow the mouse nomenclature. The read comes to an end 1 residue before the CDR3 does, leaving the germline J gene to fill in the end. The chain employs TRBV19 and TRBJ1-5, with D possibly being TRBD1 (6 bases). The CDR3 contains 13 residues. The V end lost 4 bases, the J end lost 4 bases, and 9 bases lay between the germline ends. CDR1 and CDR2 from the germline V gene are FNHDT and SITEND (reference sequence). Partial CDR3 DNA: TGTGCCAGCAGTTCCGGGACAAACCAGGCTCCGCTT. It yields the protein CASSSGTNQAPL. The full CDR3 is CASSSGTNQAPLF.

With regard to this clone: Germline and genes: mouse. The CDR3 is cut off 1 residue early in the read; its end comes from the germline J gene. This same CDR3 is encoded by further DNA sequences in the sample. This chain joins TRBV3 and TRBJ2-7, with 11 bases aligning to TRBD1. V lost 1 base and J lost 4; bases outside the gene matches: 0. The CDR3 runs 14 residues. CDR1 and CDR2 (germline): SNHLY, FYNGKV (reference sequence). The DNA read from the CDR3 is TGTGCCAGCAGCTTAGGGGACAGGGGGTATGAACAGTAC. It codes for CASSLGDRGYEQY. The CDR3, in full, reads CASSLGDRGYEQYF. Full variable domain (missing parts from reference TRBV3 and TRBJ2-7): GPKVLQIPSHQIIDMGQMVTLNCDPVSNHLYFYWYKQILGQQMEFLVNFYNGKVMEKSKLFKDQFSVERPDGSYFTLKIQPTALEDSAVYFCASSLGDRGYEQYFGPGTRLTVL.

By share, this clone ranks as medium-sized. Gene names and germline refer to mouse. The sequenced fragment ends 1 residue before the CDR3 boundary, so the rest is inferred from the germline J gene. The V and J genes are TRBV16 and TRBJ2-7; unclear D gene. Trimming shortened V by 5 bases and J by 0 bases, and 8 bases separated the two germline ends. This CDR3 spans 13 amino acids. Germline V gene lookup returns CDR1 SGHSA and CDR2 FRNQAP. The CDR3 loop reads CASSLISSYEQYF. The CDR3 DNA, read in part, is TGTGCAAGCAGCCTTATTAGCTCCTATGAACAGTAC.

For this clone: The gene names here belong to mouse. From the germline J gene comes the end of the CDR3, since the read stops 1 residue before it. This chain joins TRBV13-2 and TRBJ2-5, with 9 bases fitting TRBD1. J lost 7 bases, V lost 5 bases, and 5 bases had no gene match. Germline V gene data show CDR1 as NNHNN and CDR2 as SYGAGS (reference sequence). The CDR3 sequence is 13 residues long. The covered CDR3 bases are TGTGCCAGCGGCTCCGGGACAGGGAACACCCAGTAC. This translates into CASGSGTGNTQY. Given in full, the CDR3 is CASGSGTGNTQYF.

Of note for this clone: Mouse gene names apply. Coverage ceases 1 residue before the CDR3 finishes, and the germline J gene fills in the end. This chain links TRBV19 with TRBJ2-7; 8 positions agree with TRBD2. CDR3 length: 13 amino acids. In germline, CDR1 is FNHDT, CDR2 SITEND (reference sequence). V dropped 2 bases and J dropped 5; count of bases not matched to a gene: 3. The sequenced CDR3 bases are TGTGCCAGCAGTATTGGGGGGGGCGATGAACAGTAC. Protein product: CASSIGGGDEQY. The full CDR3 sequence reads CASSIGGGDEQYF.

On this clone: The genes and germline here are from mouse. The CDR3 loop is CASSFTGAADTQYF. The DNA read from the CDR3 is TGTGCCAGCAGTTTTACAGGGGCGGCAGACACCCAGTAC. This chain connects TRBV15 to TRBJ2-5; 7 bases fit TRBD1. The CDR3 end is not reached by the read, which stops 1 residue before it; the germline J gene fills it in. This CDR3 spans 14 amino acids. The V gene end was trimmed by 3 bases and the J gene end by 5 bases; junction bases not matched to a gene: 5. CDR1 SGHND and CDR2 FRSKSL come from the germline V gene.

On this clone itself: Here the gene names and germline are mouse. The read ends 1 residue shy of where the CDR3 ends; the end is completed using the germline J gene. The genes are TRBV31 and TRBJ2-2; 8 bases match TRBD1. The CDR3 is 16 residues long. The trim removed 1 base at V and 1 base at J, leaving 5 bases unmatched. Germline CDR1 and CDR2: GKSSPN and SITVG. CDR3 amino acids: CAWSPRGQENTGQLYF. CDR3 bases read: TGTGCCTGGAGTCCCCGGGGACAGGAAAACACCGGGCAGCTCTAC.

The sample holds a few counts of this clone. Genes and germline come from the mouse. CDR3 sequence reads: CGASLGSAETLYF. The part of the CDR3 DNA that was read is TGTGGTGCTAGTCTGGGTAGTGCAGAAACGCTGTAT. J is TRBJ2-3 and V is TRBV20, with a weak D call TRBD2 (5 bases). The observed sequence ends 1 residue before the CDR3 terminus, with the missing tail filled in from the germline J gene. This CDR3 contains 13 residues. Trimming removed 3 bases from V and 0 bases from J, with 7 bases in between. Germline V gene sequence: CDR1 GFQATS, CDR2 STVNSAI.

Remarks on this clone: These gene names are mouse names. The read is 1 residue too short to cover the CDR3 end, so that end is filled in from the germline J gene. This rearrangement joins TRBV26 to TRBJ2-5; maybe TRBD1 (5 bases). V lost 6 bases and J 4 bases, leaving 8 bases between the germline ends. The CDR3 covers 12 residues. Germline V CDR1 and CDR2: KGHPV, FQNQEV (reference sequence). The chain's CDR3 is CASSRQKDTQYF. The DNA read from the CDR3 is TGTGCCAGCAGCCGACAGAAAGACACCCAGTAC.